These 27 T cell receptor beta chains share one sample of origin, sequenced in a study of T cells in Graves' hyperthyroidism and ophthalmopathy. RNA transcripts provided the source from which TCR beta CDR3 regions were amplified. An initial round of RT-PCR targeting the TCR CDR3 relied on the HTBI primer set. A single record per CDR3 protein comes from TCRdb applying MiXCR to the multiplex PCR reads. The sample has about 360,000 distinct CDR3 sequences, under 15% seen once. The material sequenced was blood. These receptors came from a woman in her late teens or twenties with Graves' hyperthyroidism.

This clonotype was recorded many times. The chain combines TRBV12-3 or TRBV12-4 with TRBJ1-5; D perhaps matches TRBD1 (6 bases). This CDR3 comprises 15 residues. The V and J ends lost 6 bases and 1 base respectively, with 13 bases between them. CDR3 sequence: CASRPGAGSNQPQHF. Written as DNA, the CDR3 is TGTGCCAGCAGGCCGGGGGCTGGGAGCAATCAGCCCCAGCATTTT.

This clonotype was seen repeatedly, ten times or more. This sequence joins TRBV7-9 and TRBJ2-5; D is tentatively TRBD1 or TRBD2 (5 bases each). V was pared by 5 bases and J by 5 bases, with 18 bases between. Looked up from germline, CDR1 is SEHNR and CDR2 is FQNEAQ (reference sequence). The CDR3 consists of 15 residues. The CDR3 coding sequence is TGTGCCAGCAGCGCCCCTCGGCCGGGGCGGGAGACCCAGTACTTC. This sequence encodes CASSAPRPGRETQYF.

This clonotype has at least ten counts. This sequence joins TRBV20-1 and TRBJ1-2; D unresolved. The CDR3 has 12 residues. Trimming took 6 bases from V and 4 from J, leaving 12 bases between them. From germline, CDR1 is DFQATT and CDR2 SNEGSKA (reference sequence). DNA for the CDR3: TGCAGTGCGGTAGGACCCTCCTATGGCTACACCTTC. The encoded protein is CSAVGPSYGYTF.

The chain carries TRBV9 and TRBJ2-6, with TRBD1 as a possible D gene (6 bases). V lost 2 bases to trimming and J lost 0 bases, with 12 bases between them. Germline V gives CDR1 SGDLS, CDR2 YYNGEE. This CDR3 spans 17 amino acids. The CDR3: CASSVTGHYSGANVLTF. The CDR3 nucleotides read TGTGCCAGCAGCGTGACGGGACACTACTCTGGGGCCAACGTCCTGACTTTC.

The chain has TRBV6-2 or TRBV6-3 and TRBJ2-5; unclear D gene. Trimming took off 0 bases at V and 9 bases at J, with 11 bases between the two ends. The length of the CDR3 is 13 residues. The germline CDR1 and CDR2 sequences are MNHEY and SVGEGT. The CDR3 sequence: CASSYSEETAQYF. CDR3 sequence (DNA): TGTGCCAGCAGTTACTCAGAGGAGACGGCCCAGTACTTC.

There are many counts of this clonotype. The chain has TRBV6-1 and TRBJ2-7; D possibly uses TRBD1 or TRBD2 (6 bases each). The ends were cut back, 6 bases at V and 3 bases at J, with 18 bases in the middle. The V gene's germline CDR1 is MNHNS and CDR2 SASEGT. The CDR3 contains 15 residues. As DNA, the CDR3 is TGTGCCAGCAGCTTAGGGGGGCCTGGGGACTACGAGCAGTACTTC. Translating it yields CASSLGGPGDYEQYF.

About this clonotype: The germline gene is not matched at one end of the junction; a read error may be the cause. This chain connects TRBV25-1 to TRBJ1-1, with D unclear. Germline loops: CDR1 MGHDK, CDR2 SYGVNS. This CDR3 is 13 amino acids long. CDR3 protein: CASSRPGHTEAFF. CDR3 in DNA: TGTGCCAGCAGTCGCCCCGGTCACACTGAAGCCTTCTTT.

This clonotype was seen only a few times. The rearrangement joins TRBV29-1 to TRBJ2-7, with 8 bases matching TRBD2. With V trimmed by 5 bases and J by 0 bases, 12 bases remained unmatched. This CDR3 spans 16 amino acids. Germline-derived CDR1 and CDR2 are SQVTM and ANQGSEA. The CDR3 reads CSVLGPTSGDSYEQYF. The CDR3 nucleotides are TGCAGCGTTTTAGGCCCCACTAGCGGCGACTCCTACGAGCAGTACTTC.

There are many counts of this clonotype. V is TRBV6-1 and J is TRBJ2-7; maybe TRBD1 (5 bases). With 11 bases removed from V and 1 base from J, the gap between germline ends came to 12 bases. This CDR3 spans 12 amino acids. The germline CDR1 and CDR2 sequences are MNHNS and SASEGT. This CDR3 is CASYDRSYEQYF. The CDR3 DNA reads TGTGCCTCCTACGACAGATCCTACGAGCAGTACTTC.

There are a few counts of this clonotype. The V gene is TRBV4-1, the J gene TRBJ1-2; the D gene is possibly TRBD1 (6 bases). Trimming took 0 bases from V and 8 from J, leaving 16 bases between them. The CDR3 spans 15 residues. Germline V CDR1 and CDR2: MGHRA, YSYEKL. CDR3 sequence reads: CASSQERGTSSGYTF. DNA for the CDR3: TGCGCCAGCAGCCAAGAAAGGGGGACCTCCAGCGGCTACACCTTC.

The chain joins TRBV4-1 to TRBJ2-1; 14 nucleotides agree with TRBD2. The germline gives CDR1 MGHRA, CDR2 YSYEKL. This CDR3 has 19 residues. J gave up 1 base and V 3 bases, and 8 bases lay outside the gene matches. CDR3 coding DNA: TGCGCCAGCAGCCAGTATCCGGGACTAGCGGGAGAATCCTACAATGAGCAGTTCTTC. This translates into CASSQYPGLAGESYNEQFF.

This clonotype was counted at least ten times. The V call is TRBV28, the J call TRBJ2-7; possibly TRBD1 for D (6 bases). The V gene lost 2 bases and the J gene lost 4 bases, with 12 bases spanning the gap. The CDR3 has 14 amino acids. CDR1 MDHEN and CDR2 SYDVKM come from the germline V gene. CDR3 amino acids: CASSLQGQLYEQYF. The CDR3 region has the DNA TGTGCCAGCAGTTTACAAGGACAGCTATACGAGCAGTACTTC.

This clonotype appeared many times. CDR3: CASSFSYEQYF. The CDR3 coding sequence is TGTGCCAGCAGCTTCTCCTACGAGCAGTACTTC. The chain is built from TRBV28 and TRBJ2-7; no firm D call. V lost 6 bases and J lost 0, with 3 bases in between. In germline, CDR1 is MDHEN, CDR2 SYDVKM. The CDR3 extends over 11 amino acids.

This clonotype was counted ten times or more. CDR3 nucleotide sequence: TGTGCCAGCCAAAGGGCGGGACTAGCCAAAAACATTCAGTACTTC. This codes for CASQRAGLAKNIQYF. This chain connects TRBV2 to TRBJ2-4, with D perhaps matching TRBD2 (6 bases). The CDR3 totals 15 residues. CDR1 is SNHLY and CDR2 is FYNNEI in the germline V gene. Trimming stripped 8 bases from V and 0 bases from J, with 14 bases between. The full variable domain, rest sourced from reference TRBV2 and TRBJ2-4, is EPEVTQTPSHQVTQMGQEVILRCVPISNHLYFYWYRQILGQKVEFLVSFYNNEISEKSEIFDDQFSVERPDGSNFTLKIRSTKLEDSAMYFCASQRAGLAKNIQYFGAGTRLSVL.

With regard to this clonotype: A clone one base away is much larger, so this may be a read error. The CDR3 does not end in the conserved phenylalanine or tryptophan, so this is likely a read error. This chain joins TRBV28 and TRBJ1-2; perhaps TRBD1 as D (6 bases). The germline V gene has CDR1 MDHEN and CDR2 SYDVKM. V was pared by 5 bases and J by 5 bases, with 12 bases between. The CDR3 spans 13 residues. In nucleotides, the CDR3 is TGTGCCAGCAGTACGGGGGCGCGGTATGGCTACACCCTC. It is translated as CASSTGARYGYTL.

This clonotype was picked up many times. The CDR3 DNA reads as TGTGCCAGCAGTCGACCAGGGGAAAATTCACCCCTCCACTTT. This encodes CASSRPGENSPLHF. The chain couples TRBV16 to TRBJ1-6; TRBD1 is a possible D gene (6 bases). The germline gives CDR1 KGHSY, CDR2 FQNENV. Between the trimmed V and J ends, which lost 6 bases and 7 bases, there was a span of 13 bases. The CDR3 is made up of 14 amino acids.

This clonotype was detected a few times. The chain combines TRBV18 with TRBJ1-2; D not certain. Germline V lookup: CDR1 KGHSH, CDR2 LQKENI. There are 14 residues in the CDR3. Trimming shortened V by 3 bases and J by 7 bases, and 15 bases separated the two germline ends. CDR3 bases: TGTGCCAGCTCACCCGAGTCGCAAAAGCGTGGCTACACCTTC. Protein product: CASSPESQKRGYTF.

This clonotype was observed at least ten times. The germline gene is not matched at one end of the junction; a read error may be the cause. The V call is TRBV28, the J call TRBJ2-7; no reliable D call. The CDR3 extends over 13 amino acids. The germline gives CDR1 MDHEN, CDR2 SYDVKM. Written as DNA, the CDR3 is TGTGCCAGCAGTTTGACGGAATCCTACGGGCAGTACTTC. This codes for CASSLTESYGQYF.

V usage is TRBV19 and J usage is TRBJ2-1; 9 positions match TRBD2. This CDR3 is built from 15 residues. With 8 bases clipped from V and 4 bases from J, the junction kept 9 bases outside the gene matches. In germline, CDR1 is LNHDA, CDR2 SQIVND (reference sequence). The CDR3 loop is CASADLAGAYNEQFF. CDR3 coding DNA: TGTGCCAGTGCCGATTTAGCGGGGGCATACAATGAGCAGTTCTTC.

This clonotype was detected ten times or more. J is TRBJ2-7 and V is TRBV27; 10 bases are shared with TRBD2. This CDR3 spans 15 amino acids. V was clipped by 3 bases and J by 3 bases; unmatched bases: 5. CDR1 and CDR2 from the germline V gene are MNHEY and SMNVEV (reference sequence). CDR3 coding DNA: TGTGCCAGCAGTTTTAGTACTAGCGGGGACTACGAGCAGTACTTC. It specifies CASSFSTSGDYEQYF.

The table lists this clonotype with many counts. The chain combines TRBV28 with TRBJ2-3; 7 nucleotides match TRBD1. CDR3 length equals 17 residues. CDR1 and CDR2 (germline): MDHEN, SYDVKM. Trimming took 5 bases from V and 1 from J; bases not matched to a gene: 12. CDR3 amino acids: CASSRPDRVIGTDTQYF. The CDR3 DNA sequence: TGTGCCAGCAGTCGCCCTGACAGGGTTATTGGCACAGATACGCAGTATTTT.

The sample holds many counts of this clonotype. The chain has TRBV5-1 and TRBJ1-2; D gene uncertain. CDR3 length: 14 amino acids. Germline V lookup: CDR1 SGHRS, CDR2 YFSETQ. Deletions cut 0 bases from V and 6 bases from J, with 12 bases between. The CDR3 sequence: CASSLESFQDGYTF. Here the CDR3 DNA reads TGCGCCAGCAGCTTGGAATCATTTCAGGATGGCTACACCTTC. Based on the CDR3 plus reference TRBV5-1 and TRBJ1-2, the full variable domain is KAGVTQTPRYLIKTRGQQVTLSCSPISGHRSVSWYQQTPGQGLQFLFEYFSETQRNKGNFPGRFSGRQFSNSRSEMNVSTLELGDSALYLCASSLESFQDGYTFGSGTRLTVV.

This clonotype has at least ten counts. V and J are TRBV15 and TRBJ1-1; D might be TRBD1 (6 bases). Trimming cost V 5 bases and J 6 bases, with 22 bases left between them. The CDR3 consists of 16 residues. From germline, CDR1 is LNHNV and CDR2 YYDKDF (reference sequence). CDR3 amino acids: CATSVTGVGGPPEAFF. CDR3 in DNA: TGTGCCACCAGCGTAACGGGAGTGGGGGGCCCTCCTGAAGCTTTCTTT.

At least ten counts were recorded for this clonotype. V and J are TRBV27 and TRBJ2-1; 7 nucleotides line up with TRBD2. There are 14 residues in the CDR3. Germline V lookup: CDR1 MNHEY, CDR2 SMNVEV (reference sequence). V gave up 8 bases and J gave up 3 bases; unmatched junction bases: 7. The CDR3 reads CASGGTTGYNEQFF. In DNA, the CDR3 is TGTGCCAGCGGGGGGACTACCGGCTACAATGAGCAGTTCTTC.

This chain connects TRBV6-2 or TRBV6-3 to TRBJ2-6; no definite D call. CDR1 is MNHEY, CDR2 SVGEGT, per germline. Deletions cut 7 bases from V and 0 bases from J, with 16 bases between. The CDR3 extends over 17 amino acids. The CDR3 sequence is CASTPGRSSSGANVLTF. The CDR3 DNA follows: TGTGCCAGCACACCTGGCCGCTCAAGCTCTGGGGCCAACGTCCTGACTTTC.

As regards this clonotype: A single base separates this from a much larger clone, so it may be a read error. CDR3 loop: CSAGGGRYNERFF. The CDR3 coding sequence is TGCAGTGCAGGGGGCGGGCGATACAATGAGCGGTTCTTC. J is TRBJ2-1 and V is TRBV20-1, with 7 nucleotides matching TRBD1. Germline V gene data show CDR1 as DFQATT and CDR2 as SNEGSKA (reference sequence). The CDR3 spans 13 residues.

This clonotype was seen more than once but under ten times. This chain uses TRBV5-6 with TRBJ2-7, with 8 bases lining up with TRBD2. Germline lookup yields CDR1 SGHDT and CDR2 YYEEEE. Trimming took 2 bases from V and 2 from J; bases not matched to a gene: 6. The CDR3 covers 15 residues. CDR3 residues: CASSFGGGMTYEQYF. The CDR3, as DNA: TGTGCCAGCAGCTTCGGGGGGGGGATGACCTACGAGCAGTACTTC.